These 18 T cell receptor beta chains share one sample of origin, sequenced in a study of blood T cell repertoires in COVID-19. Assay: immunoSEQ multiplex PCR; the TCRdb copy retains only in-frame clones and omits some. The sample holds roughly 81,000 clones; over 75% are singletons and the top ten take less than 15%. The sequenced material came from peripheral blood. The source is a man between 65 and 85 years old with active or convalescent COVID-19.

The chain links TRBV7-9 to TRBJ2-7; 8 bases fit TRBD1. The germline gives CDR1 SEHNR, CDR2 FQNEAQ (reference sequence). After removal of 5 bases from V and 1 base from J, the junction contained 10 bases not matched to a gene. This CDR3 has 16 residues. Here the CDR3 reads CASSQGTGELSYEQYF. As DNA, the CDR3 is TGTGCCAGCAGCCAAGGGACAGGCGAACTATCCTACGAGCAGTACTTC.

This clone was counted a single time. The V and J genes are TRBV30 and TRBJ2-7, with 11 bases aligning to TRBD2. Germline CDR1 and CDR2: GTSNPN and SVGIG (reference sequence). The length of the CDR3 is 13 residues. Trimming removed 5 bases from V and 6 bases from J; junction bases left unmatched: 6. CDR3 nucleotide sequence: TGTGCCTGGGATCTAGCGGGGGGCGGCGAGCAGTACTTC. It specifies CAWDLAGGGEQYF.

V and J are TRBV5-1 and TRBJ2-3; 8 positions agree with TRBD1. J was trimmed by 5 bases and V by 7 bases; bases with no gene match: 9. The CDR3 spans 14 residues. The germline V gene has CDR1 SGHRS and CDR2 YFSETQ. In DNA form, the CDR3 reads TGCGCCAGCCACCGGACAGGGCGGGAAGATACGCAGTATTTT. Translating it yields CASHRTGREDTQYF.

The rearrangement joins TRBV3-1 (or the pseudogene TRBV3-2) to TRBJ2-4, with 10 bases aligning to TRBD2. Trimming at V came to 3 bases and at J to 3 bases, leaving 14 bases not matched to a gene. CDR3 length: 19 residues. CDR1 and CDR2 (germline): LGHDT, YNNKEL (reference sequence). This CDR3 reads CASSQFLRSGGADKNIQYF. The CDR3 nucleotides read TGTGCCAGCAGCCAGTTCCTGAGGAGCGGGGGGGCGGACAAAAACATTCAGTACTTC.

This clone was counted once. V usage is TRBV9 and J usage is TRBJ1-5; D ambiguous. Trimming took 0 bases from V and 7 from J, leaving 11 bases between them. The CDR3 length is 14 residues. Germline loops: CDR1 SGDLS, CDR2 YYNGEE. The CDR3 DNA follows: TGTGCCAGCAGCGTAGATCTGGGCGACCAGCCCCAGCATTTT. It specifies CASSVDLGDQPQHF.

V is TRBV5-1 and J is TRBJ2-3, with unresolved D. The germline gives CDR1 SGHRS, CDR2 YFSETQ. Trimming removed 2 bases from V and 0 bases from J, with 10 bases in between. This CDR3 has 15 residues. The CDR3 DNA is TGCGCCAGCAGCTTACGTAGTTTTAGCACAGATACGCAGTATTTT. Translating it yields CASSLRSFSTDTQYF. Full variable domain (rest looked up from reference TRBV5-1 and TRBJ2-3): KAGVTQTPRYLIKTRGQQVTLSCSPISGHRSVSWYQQTPGQGLQFLFEYFSETQRNKGNFPGRFSGRQFSNSRSEMNVSTLELGDSALYLCASSLRSFSTDTQYFGPGTRLTVL.

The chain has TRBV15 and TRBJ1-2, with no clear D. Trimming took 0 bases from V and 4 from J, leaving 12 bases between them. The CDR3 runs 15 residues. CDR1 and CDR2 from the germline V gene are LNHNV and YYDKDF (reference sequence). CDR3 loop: CATSRDRQAGYGYTF. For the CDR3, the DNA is TGTGCCACCAGCAGAGATCGGCAGGCGGGCTATGGCTACACCTTC.

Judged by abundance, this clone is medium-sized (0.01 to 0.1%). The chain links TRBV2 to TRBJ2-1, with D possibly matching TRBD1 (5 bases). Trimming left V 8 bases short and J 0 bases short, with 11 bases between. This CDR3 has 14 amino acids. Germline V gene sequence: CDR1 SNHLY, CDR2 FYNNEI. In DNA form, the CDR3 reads TGTGCCAGCGTCAGGGATACCTCCTACAATGAGCAGTTCTTC. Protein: CASVRDTSYNEQFF.

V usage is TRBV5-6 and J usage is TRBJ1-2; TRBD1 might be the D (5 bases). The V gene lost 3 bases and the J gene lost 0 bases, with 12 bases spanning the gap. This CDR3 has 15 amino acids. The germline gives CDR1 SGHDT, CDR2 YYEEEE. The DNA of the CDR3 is TGTGCCAGCAGCTCCTGGCAGGGAACTAACTATGGCTACACCTTC. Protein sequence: CASSSWQGTNYGYTF.

The DNA of the CDR3 is TGTGCCAGCAGTGATCCCCGAGGGGGGGCGCGGGAAAAACTGTTTTTT. Translation gives CASSDPRGGAREKLFF. The chain recombines TRBV25-1 with TRBJ1-4, with D maybe TRBD1 (6 bases). Trimming shortened V by 3 bases and J by 8 bases, and 19 bases separated the two germline ends. The CDR3 is made up of 16 amino acids. Germline V CDR1 and CDR2: MGHDK, SYGVNS.

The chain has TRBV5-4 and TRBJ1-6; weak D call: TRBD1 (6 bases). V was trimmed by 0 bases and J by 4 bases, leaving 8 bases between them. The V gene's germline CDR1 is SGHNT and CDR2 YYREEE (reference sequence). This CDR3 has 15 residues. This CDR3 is CASSLAGQYNSPLHF. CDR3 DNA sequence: TGTGCCAGCAGCTTGGCTGGACAGTATAATTCACCCCTCCACTTT.

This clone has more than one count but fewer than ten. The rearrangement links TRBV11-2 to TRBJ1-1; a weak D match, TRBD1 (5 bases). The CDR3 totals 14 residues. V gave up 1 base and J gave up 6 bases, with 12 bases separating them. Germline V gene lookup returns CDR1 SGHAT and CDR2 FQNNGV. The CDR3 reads CASSLGRAGPEAFF. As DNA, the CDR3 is TGTGCCAGCAGCTTAGGCAGGGCCGGGCCTGAAGCTTTCTTT.

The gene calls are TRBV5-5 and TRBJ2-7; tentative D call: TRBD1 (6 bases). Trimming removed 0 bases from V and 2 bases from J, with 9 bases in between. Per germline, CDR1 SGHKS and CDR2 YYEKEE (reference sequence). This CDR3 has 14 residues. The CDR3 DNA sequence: TGTGCCAGCAGCTTGGCCAGGGGCCCCTACGAGCAGTACTTC. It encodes CASSLARGPYEQYF.

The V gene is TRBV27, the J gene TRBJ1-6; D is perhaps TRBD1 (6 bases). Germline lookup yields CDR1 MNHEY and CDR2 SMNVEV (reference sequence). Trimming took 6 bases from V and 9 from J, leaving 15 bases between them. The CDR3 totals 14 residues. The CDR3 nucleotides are TGTGCCAGCAGAATTACAGGGCTCGGTTCACCCCTCCACTTT. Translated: CASRITGLGSPLHF.

CDR3 residues: CASSVYDSSSYEQYF. Written as DNA, the CDR3 is TGTGCCAGCAGCGTCTATGACAGTTCCTCCTACGAGCAGTACTTC. The V call is TRBV9, the J call TRBJ2-7, with D perhaps matching TRBD1 (5 bases). There are 15 residues in the CDR3. Germline V gene sequence: CDR1 SGDLS, CDR2 YYNGEE. V dropped 2 bases and J dropped 0 bases, with 12 bases sitting between them.

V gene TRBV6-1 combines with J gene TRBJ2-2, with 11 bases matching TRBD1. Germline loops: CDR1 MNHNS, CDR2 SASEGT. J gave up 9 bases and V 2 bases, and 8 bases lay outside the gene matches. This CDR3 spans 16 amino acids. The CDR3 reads CASSERGDRGDRELFF. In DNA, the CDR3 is TGTGCCAGCAGTGAAAGGGGGGACAGGGGGGACAGGGAGCTGTTTTTT.

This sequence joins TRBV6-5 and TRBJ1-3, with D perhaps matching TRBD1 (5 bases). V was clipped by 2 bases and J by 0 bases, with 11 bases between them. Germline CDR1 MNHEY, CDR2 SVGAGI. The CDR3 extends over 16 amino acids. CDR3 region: CASSYGAVLSGNTIYF. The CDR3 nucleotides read TGTGCCAGCAGTTACGGGGCAGTCCTCTCTGGAAACACCATATATTTT.

In DNA form, the CDR3 reads TGTGCCAGCAGCGTCACTAGCGGGGGGCACAATGAGCAGTTCTTC. It encodes CASSVTSGGHNEQFF. J is TRBJ2-1 and V is TRBV5-4; TRBD2 matches at 12 bases. This CDR3 comprises 15 residues. Germline CDR1 SGHNT, CDR2 YYREEE (reference sequence). Trimming took 4 bases from V and 5 from J; bases not matched to a gene: 4.